This entry concerns a single T cell receptor beta chain. Its specificity is unknown. The TCR beta cDNA libraries contained unique molecular identifiers. TCRdb analysed the PCR reads with MiXCR anew, one entry per CDR3 protein. The data contain some 690,000 distinct CDR3 sequences, roughly 30% of them singletons. These data come from a study of post-analysis software for immune sequencing data. The germline V gene encodes CDR1 SGHRS and CDR2 YFSETQ. V dropped 6 bases and J dropped 0 bases, with 15 bases sitting between them. The CDR3 consists of 15 residues. Whole-study findings and limits: Higher frequency in patients than in controls was seen for about five TRBV segments, with TRBV5-6, TRBV5-1 and TRBV20-1 among them. Normalized Chao1 diversity in multiple sclerosis patients fell significantly below that of controls.

The sequencing input was blood. The clonotype originates from a girl aged 5 to 17 with multiple sclerosis. The V call is TRBV5-1, the J call TRBJ1-1; weak D call: TRBD1 (5 bases). The CDR3 DNA reads TGCGCCAGCACCCTAAATGGGGGGTTGAACACTGAAGCTTTCTTT. It translates to CASTLNGGLNTEAFF. Using reference TRBV5-1 and TRBJ1-1 for the parts outside the CDR3, the full variable domain is KAGVTQTPRYLIKTRGQQVTLSCSPISGHRSVSWYQQTPGQGLQFLFEYFSETQRNKGNFPGRFSGRQFSNSRSEMNVSTLELGDSALYLCASTLNGGLNTEAFFGQGTRLTVV.